These T cell receptor beta chains were read from a single sample in a study of early T cells in non-severe SARS-CoV-2 infection. TCRdb re-derived calls from the 5' RACE reads in MiXCR, one entry per CDR3 protein. The sample holds 35,000 to 45,000 distinct CDR3 sequences, approximately 5% seen once. The specimen was whole blood. The receptors stem from an adult who was a healthcare worker with PCR-confirmed SARS-CoV-2 infection or an uninfected control (not recorded which). Each CDR3 is given with its conserved first and last residue. Each record gives: V gene, J gene, CDR3 protein.

TRBV3-1	TRBJ2-1	CASSETGTSEQFF
TRBV6-5	TRBJ1-3	CASRDRGSGNTIYF
TRBV5-1	TRBJ2-7	CASSHGQGGGEQYF
TRBV20-1	TRBJ2-5	CSARDRASGAQETQYF
TRBV5-1	TRBJ1-1	CASSLVQGRDTEAFF
TRBV5-1	TRBJ2-7	CASSLGDRGEQYF
TRBV7-9	TRBJ2-7	CASSLAASGFSYEQYF
TRBV19	TRBJ2-2	CASSITSGGRNTGELFF
TRBV7-2	TRBJ1-2	CASSFLNPGPRVDGYTF
TRBV20-1	TRBJ2-2	CSAREQGAGGELFF
TRBV6-1	TRBJ2-2	CASSELWAGLGGELFF
TRBV9	TRBJ2-2	CASSVGTGGGTGELFF
TRBV18	TRBJ2-2	CASSQRLGQGVNTGELFF
TRBV20-1	TRBJ2-2	CSANPGLSTGELFF
TRBV11-2	TRBJ1-3	CASSLGVGNTIYF
TRBV28	TRBJ2-7	CASSPRRGRLYEQYF
TRBV7-8	TRBJ1-2	CASSLAPTQYGYTF
TRBV7-2	TRBJ2-1	CASSPGEGGIEQFF
TRBV7-3	TRBJ1-3	CASSPSLGNTIYF
TRBV9	TRBJ2-3	CASSASGSTDTQYF
TRBV3-1	TRBJ1-1	CASSQGHTNTEAFF
TRBV6-2/TRBV6-3	TRBJ2-1	CASSYETGGTDNEQFF
TRBV15	TRBJ2-5	CATSRTTKETQYF
TRBV5-4	TRBJ2-1	CASSPGRTYNEQFF
TRBV20-1	TRBJ2-7	CSARGLGLPPYEQYF
TRBV6-1	TRBJ2-1	CASSPSGGTFYNEQFF
TRBV11-3	TRBJ2-7	CASTPGPFDCF
TRBV5-1	TRBJ2-2	CASSLAVITGELFF
TRBV3-1	TRBJ2-7	CASSLGAHEQYF
TRBV7-9	TRBJ2-7	CASSSRQAPYEQYF
TRBV3-1	TRBJ2-7	CASSQALPGEQYF
TRBV19	TRBJ2-3	CASSPRPGTGGTDTQYF
TRBV19	TRBJ2-2	CASCRGSGRLVELFF
TRBV28	TRBJ1-5	CASDRARTYSNQPQHF
TRBV20-1	TRBJ1-2	CSARQGSYGYTF
TRBV20-1	TRBJ2-3	CSAGRGYRTDTQYF
TRBV7-2	TRBJ2-3	CASFPHRRSTDTQYF
TRBV12-3/TRBV12-4	TRBJ1-3	CASSLFGSGNTIYF
TRBV9	TRBJ2-1	CASSPQGGSSYNEQFF
TRBV6-4	TRBJ2-1	CASARFSYNEQFF
TRBV18	TRBJ2-7	CASSPGQGASYEQYF
TRBV15	TRBJ1-4	CATMRIGGNEKLFF
TRBV14	TRBJ2-7	CASSQVFPSYEQYF
TRBV11-2	TRBJ1-6	CASSLTGDSPLHF
TRBV18	TRBJ2-2	CASSPRQGENTGELFF
TRBV20-1	TRBJ1-1	CSASETGDVWAFF
TRBV4-1	TRBJ1-1	CASSQGQTGNTEAFF
TRBV6-5	TRBJ1-2	CASSQRANYGYTF
TRBV7-2	TRBJ1-1	CASSHTAPNTEAFF
TRBV5-1	TRBJ1-1	CASSLRGDGTEAFF
TRBV11-2	TRBJ2-5	CASSQRQGAGETQYF
TRBV10-3	TRBJ1-2	CAIKTGAGGASSGYTF
TRBV20-1	TRBJ2-2	CSARDGGRTTGELFF